What follows are 20 T cell receptor beta chains derived from one specimen sequenced in a study of shared clonotypes between healthy human individuals. This table comes from immunoSEQ multiplex PCR, and its TCRdb copy is limited to in-frame clones, with some not included. The sample holds 1,500,000 or so clones, 96% seen once. Sequenced material: naive CD4+ T cells sorted from blood. As for subset: CD45RA+ positively selected. The source is a man in his thirties or forties in good health.

The V gene is TRBV5-4, the J gene TRBJ2-3; maybe TRBD2 (7 bases). Germline V gene lookup returns CDR1 SGHNT and CDR2 YYREEE (reference sequence). CDR3 length: 16 amino acids. V shed 2 bases and J shed 5 bases, with 18 bases lying between them. CDR3 nucleotides: TGTGCCAGCAGCTTAGGGGCGGGGGCTAGGGTAGATACGCAGTATTTT. Translating gives CASSLGAGARVDTQYF.

J is TRBJ2-4 and V is TRBV19; D unresolved. V gave up 1 base and J gave up 7 bases, with 17 bases separating them. The CDR3 has 16 residues. The V gene's germline CDR1 is LNHDA and CDR2 SQIVND (reference sequence). CDR3 coding DNA: TGTGCCAGTAGTATAGGGCCCGTCATTCTGGGGAACATTCAGTACTTC. This sequence encodes CASSIGPVILGNIQYF.

The chain recombines TRBV27 with TRBJ1-4; no definite D call. CDR3 length equals 15 residues. The V and J ends lost 5 bases and 8 bases respectively, with 18 bases between them. Germline-derived CDR1 and CDR2 are MNHEY and SMNVEV (reference sequence). In nucleotides, the CDR3 is TGTGCCAGCAGTACCGTTGGGAGAGGAAGAGAAAAACTGTTTTTT. This translates into CASSTVGRGREKLFF.

The rearrangement joins TRBV10-3 to TRBJ2-7, with TRBD2 matching over 7 bases. The CDR3 covers 14 residues. Germline-derived CDR1 and CDR2 are ENHRY and SYGVKD. V lost 3 bases to trimming and J lost 9 bases; unmatched junction nucleotides: 11. This chain's CDR3 is CAISDPSGSIVQYF. In DNA, the CDR3 is TGTGCCATCAGTGACCCTAGCGGTAGTATCGTGCAGTACTTC.

In its sample, this clone was seen once. The chain recombines TRBV5-1 with TRBJ2-5, with 10 bases matching TRBD2. Germline V gives CDR1 SGHRS, CDR2 YFSETQ. This CDR3 region has 16 residues. V shed 5 bases and J 2 bases; nucleotides not matched to a gene: 9. DNA for the CDR3: TGCGCCAGCAGAAAAGCGGGACTAGCGAGACAAGAGACCCAGTACTTC. This encodes CASRKAGLARQETQYF.

J is TRBJ2-7 and V is TRBV28; TRBD2 matches 11 bases. The CDR3 extends over 15 amino acids. Per the germline V gene, CDR1 is MDHEN and CDR2 is SYDVKM. Germline trimming cut 5 bases from V and 6 bases from J; bases unmatched to any gene: 9. This CDR3 is CASSPGTSGRPEQYF. The CDR3 bases are TGTGCCAGCAGTCCCGGGACTAGCGGTAGGCCCGAGCAGTACTTC.

Concerning this clone itself: Other DNA sequences in the sample encode the same CDR3. The chain recombines TRBV4-1 with TRBJ2-1; D gene uncertain. Germline-derived CDR1 and CDR2 are MGHRA and YSYEKL. The V gene lost 2 bases and the J gene lost 8 bases, with 10 bases spanning the gap. The CDR3 spans 13 residues. DNA of the CDR3: TGCGCCAGCAGCCAACCCGGTCGGGATGAGCAGTTCTTC. This translates into CASSQPGRDEQFF.

This chain connects TRBV5-6 to TRBJ1-2; 8 bases are shared with TRBD1. Trimming took 4 bases from V and 3 from J; bases not matched to a gene: 11. CDR1 and CDR2 from the germline V gene are SGHDT and YYEEEE. The CDR3 has 16 residues. The CDR3 region has the DNA TGTGCCAGCAGCAGCTTGGAGGCAGGGGGCCACTATGGCTACACCTTC. Translation gives CASSSLEAGGHYGYTF.

The rearrangement links TRBV6-5 to TRBJ1-2; D gene ambiguous. The CDR3 covers 15 residues. Germline assignment: CDR1 MNHEY and CDR2 SVGAGI. Trimming pared 0 bases from V and 4 bases from J, leaving 12 bases between. CDR3 protein: CASSYSTAVGYGYTF. Written as DNA, the CDR3 is TGTGCCAGCAGTTACTCGACGGCAGTCGGCTATGGCTACACCTTC.

The chain has TRBV18 and TRBJ1-3; D call uncertain. V lost 1 base to trimming and J lost 3 bases, with 16 bases between them. Germline lookup yields CDR1 KGHSH and CDR2 LQKENI. This CDR3 spans 17 amino acids. The CDR3 DNA follows: TGTGCCAGCTCACCACGTGAAGTGGGTTTGGGTGGAAACACCATATATTTT. Its protein product is CASSPREVGLGGNTIYF.

The chain links TRBV10-2 to TRBJ1-5; D is possibly TRBD1 (6 bases). There are 13 residues in the CDR3. The V end lost 6 bases, the J end lost 5 bases, and 11 bases lay between the germline ends. Germline CDR1 and CDR2: WSHSY and SAAADI. The CDR3 nucleotides are TGCGCCAGCAGGGGGGGCGAATATCAGCCCCAGCATTTT. Translation: CASRGGEYQPQHF.

This chain links TRBV2 with TRBJ2-7; possible D gene TRBD2, 6 bases. The CDR3 has 21 amino acids. The V end was cut by 1 base, the J end by 2 bases, with 30 bases between. Germline V gene sequence: CDR1 SNHLY, CDR2 FYNNEI. CDR3 residues: CASSEGGTVGAGITRPYEQYF. In DNA form, the CDR3 reads TGTGCCAGCAGTGAAGGAGGGACTGTCGGCGCCGGGATCACCAGACCCTACGAGCAGTACTTC.

CDR3 in amino acids: CASSLVSTSGIYNEQFF. DNA of the CDR3: TGCGCCAGCAGCTTGGTTAGCACTAGCGGGATATACAATGAGCAGTTCTTC. The chain joins TRBV5-1 to TRBJ2-1; TRBD2 matches 10 bases. Germline CDR1 SGHRS, CDR2 YFSETQ. CDR3 length: 17 amino acids. The trim removed 0 bases at V and 4 bases at J, leaving 7 bases unmatched. The full variable domain, completed using reference TRBV5-1 and TRBJ2-1, is KAGVTQTPRYLIKTRGQQVTLSCSPISGHRSVSWYQQTPGQGLQFLFEYFSETQRNKGNFPGRFSGRQFSNSRSEMNVSTLELGDSALYLCASSLVSTSGIYNEQFFGPGTRLTVL.

This rearrangement joins TRBV11-3 to TRBJ2-7, with 7 bases identical to TRBD2. V lost 2 bases and J lost 5; bases outside the gene matches: 12. CDR1 and CDR2 from the germline V gene are SGHNT and YENEEA. The CDR3 covers 16 residues. The DNA of the CDR3 is TGTGCCAGCAGCTTACTGGCGGGAGCCCACCGGGACGAGCAGTACTTC. It codes for CASSLLAGAHRDEQYF.

This chain uses TRBV11-3 with TRBJ2-5, with unresolved D. Per the germline V gene, CDR1 is SGHNT and CDR2 is YENEEA. The CDR3 spans 13 residues. The V and J ends lost 4 bases and 4 bases respectively, with 10 bases between them. CDR3 amino acids: CASSSLTRETQYF. The CDR3 nucleotides read TGTGCCAGCAGCTCTTTAACCCGAGAGACCCAGTACTTC.

This chain links TRBV6-1 with TRBJ1-1, with TRBD1 identical over 8 bases. Germline CDR1 and CDR2: MNHNS and SASEGT. The CDR3 runs to 14 residues. V was clipped by 6 bases and J by 5 bases; unmatched bases: 8. The CDR3 region is CASSLTGDLTEAFF. The CDR3 nucleotides read TGTGCCAGCAGCCTGACAGGGGATCTTACTGAAGCTTTCTTT.

This chain connects TRBV7-3 to TRBJ2-5; D is uncertain. This CDR3 contains 14 residues. The V gene lost 3 bases and the J gene lost 5 bases, with 13 bases spanning the gap. Germline V gene data show CDR1 as SGHTA and CDR2 as FQGTGA. Here the CDR3 DNA reads TGTGCCAGCAGCTTTGTGGGCCTCGGGGAGACCCAGTACTTC. It specifies CASSFVGLGETQYF.

The chain joins TRBV7-2 to TRBJ2-1, with TRBD1 as a possible D gene (5 bases). The CDR3 is 14 residues long. In germline, CDR1 is SGHTA, CDR2 FQGNSA. The V end lost 1 base, the J end lost 4 bases, and 8 bases lay between the germline ends. The CDR3 coding sequence is TGTGCCAGCAGCTTAGAATCAGGGTACAATGAGCAGTTCTTC. Translation gives CASSLESGYNEQFF.

The J gene is TRBJ1-3, the V gene TRBV5-1, with D unresolved. Trimming took off 3 bases at V and 2 bases at J, with 15 bases between the two ends. Germline V gives CDR1 SGHRS, CDR2 YFSETQ. The CDR3 has 16 amino acids. CDR3 sequence (DNA): TGCGCCAGCAGCTCTACTATGGGTGGTACTGGAAACACCATATATTTT. Its translation is CASSSTMGGTGNTIYF.

The sample holds a few counts of this clone. The chain uses TRBV4-3 and TRBJ2-7; no clear D. The length of the CDR3 is 13 residues. CDR1 and CDR2 from the germline V gene are LGHNA and YSLEER. The V and J ends lost 0 bases and 12 bases respectively, with 15 bases between them. Written as DNA, the CDR3 is TGCGCCAGCAGCCAAGATATGACGGGCGCACGGTACTTC. Its protein product is CASSQDMTGARYF.